This TCR beta chain was captured by sequencing in a study of monozygotic twins with inflammatory bowel disease. Each sample had eight separate cDNA synthesis reactions. Via template switching, UMIs carrying a 6-nucleotide sample barcode were introduced. After re-calling the 5' RACE reads, TCRdb lists one entry per CDR3 protein, DNA absent. The table for this sample gives under 150,000 distinct CDR3 sequences. Sample: blood. The receptor comes from a human donor with ulcerative colitis or Crohn's disease, or a healthy co-twin of an affected twin (not recorded which).

The CDR3 loop reads CASSFGDTGEPFF. The J gene is TRBJ2-2, the V gene TRBV5-1. The V gene's germline CDR1 is SGHRS and CDR2 YFSETQ. The CDR3 runs to 13 residues.